This is a list of T cell receptor beta chains from one sample in a study of T cells in Graves' hyperthyroidism and ophthalmopathy. TCRdb reprocessed the multiplex PCR reads via MiXCR and lists one record per CDR3 protein. The table shows about 560,000 distinct CDR3 sequences, with 14% occurring only once. Sequenced sample: blood. The source of these receptors is a woman aged 40-49 years with Graves' hyperthyroidism. The CDR3 runs from the conserved cysteine through the conserved F or W. D genes are given only for firm matches. Expanded clones get a size class; other rows say once, few or many, or leave the size out.

length,V,D,size,J,DNA,CDR3
14,TRBV29-1,NA,NA,TRBJ2-3,TGCAGCGTTGGACACACGGCAGGAACAGATACGCAGTATTTT,CSVGHTAGTDTQYF
13,TRBV3-1,NA,many,TRBJ2-7,TGTGCCAGCAGCCCCGTAGTAGGGTACGAGCAGTACTTC,CASSPVVGYEQYF
13,TRBV6-1,NA,NA,TRBJ2-2,TGTGCCAGCAGGAAGCCGAACACCGGGGAGCTGTTTTTT,CASRKPNTGELFF
13,TRBV12-3/TRBV12-4,NA,many,TRBJ1-2,TGTGCCAGCAGTTCCCTAACTGGGTCTGGCTACACCTTC,CASSSLTGSGYTF
15,TRBV5-1,NA,many,TRBJ2-2,TGCGCCAGCAGCTTGGGCGCGGTGAACACCGGGGAGCTGTTTTTT,CASSLGAVNTGELFF
15,TRBV28,TRBD2,NA,TRBJ2-2,TGTGCCAGCAGAAAGGGACTAGCGGACACCGGGGAGCTGTTTTTT,CASRKGLADTGELFF
13,TRBV27,NA,many,TRBJ2-2,TGTGCCAGCAGTCCGACGTGGGTCGGGGAGCTGTTTTTT,CASSPTWVGELFF
18,TRBV12-3/TRBV12-4,NA,many,TRBJ1-3,TGTGCCAGCAGCCCCAATCCCCCCGTAACCTACTCTGGAAACACCATATATTTT,CASSPNPPVTYSGNTIYF
13,TRBV29-1,TRBD1,NA,TRBJ2-5,TGCAGCGTTGAAGTAGGACAGGGGGAGACCCAGTACTTC,CSVEVGQGETQYF
16,TRBV7-2,NA,many,TRBJ2-3,TGTGCCAGCAGCTTAGGACCAGGGAGCGGCACAGATACGCAGTATTTT,CASSLGPGSGTDTQYF
14,TRBV30,NA,many,TRBJ2-7,TGTGCCTGGACCAACGGGGGGCGAGGGTACGAGCAGTACTTC,CAWTNGGRGYEQYF
11,TRBV29-1,NA,few,TRBJ2-5,TGCAGCGTTTCCGGGAGAGAGACCCAGTACTTC,CSVSGRETQYF
17,TRBV30,NA,many,TRBJ2-5,TGTGCCTGGAGTGTACTAGGGGCAGGGGGGTACCAAGAGACCCAGTACTTC,CAWSVLGAGGYQETQYF
12,TRBV6-1,TRBD2,once,TRBJ2-1,TGTGCCAGCAGTCTAGCGGAACCTGAGCAGTTCTTC,CASSLAEPEQFF
14,TRBV28,NA,NA,TRBJ1-5,TGTGCCAGCAGTTTTTCTGGGCCCTTTCAGCCCCAGCATTTT,CASSFSGPFQPQHF
15,TRBV6-1,TRBD2,few,TRBJ2-7,TGTGCCAGCAGTCGAACTAGCGGGAATAATTACGAGCAGTACTTC,CASSRTSGNNYEQYF
15,TRBV27,TRBD1,many,TRBJ1-2,TGTGCCAGCAGTTGGACAGGGGAGGCAGACTATGGCTACACCTTC,CASSWTGEADYGYTF
14,TRBV20-1,TRBD1,many,TRBJ1-1,TGCAGTGCTAGAGACCCAGGGGGAGACACTGAAGCTTTCTTT,CSARDPGGDTEAFF
15,TRBV7-2,TRBD2,many,TRBJ2-1,TGTGCCAGCAGTCGTAGCGGGAGGGGGAACAATGAGCAGTTCTTC,CASSRSGRGNNEQFF
15,TRBV9,TRBD1,few,TRBJ2-7,TGTGCCAGCAGCGCGGGACAGGGGGCCGCCTACGAGCAGTACTTC,CASSAGQGAAYEQYF
12,TRBV12-3/TRBV12-4,NA,many,TRBJ1-2,TGTGCCAGCAGTTCCGTAAGATATGGCTACACCTTC,CASSSVRYGYTF
15,TRBV4-1,TRBD1,NA,TRBJ2-5,TGCGCCAGCAGCCAGTCGTACAGGGGGCTTGAGACCCAGTACTTC,CASSQSYRGLETQYF
15,TRBV5-1,TRBD1,many,TRBJ1-6,TGCGCCAGCAGCTTGGGGACAGGGGATATTTCACCCCTCCACTTT,CASSLGTGDISPLHF
16,TRBV27,TRBD2,few,TRBJ2-5,TGTGCCAGCAGTCCTCGGACTAGCGGGAATTTGGAGACCCAGTACTTC,CASSPRTSGNLETQYF
16,TRBV11-2,TRBD2,many,TRBJ2-7,TGTGCCAGCAGCCTTCGACTAGGGACTAGCGGCTACGAGCAGTACTTC,CASSLRLGTSGYEQYF
17,TRBV4-1,TRBD2,NA,TRBJ2-3,TGCGCCAGCAGCCAAGCCGGGACTAGCGGGGTCACAGATACGCAGTATTTT,CASSQAGTSGVTDTQYF
15,TRBV12-5,NA,NA,TRBJ1-5,TGTGCTAGTGGTAGCCCGGGGGCAGGCAATCAGCCCCAGCATTTT,CASGSPGAGNQPQHF